A selection of T cell receptor beta chains follows, all from one sample in a study of lymphopenia after photon versus proton radiotherapy. The assay was immunoSEQ multiplex PCR, and TCRdb's table has in-frame clones only and misses some. The sample has 150,000 to 200,000 clones, roughly nine tenths seen once; the top ten hold about 4.7%. Sequences were derived from peripheral blood, sampled from a patient treated with photon-based radiotherapy. The receptor set was obtained from a man aged 45-60 years with gastric cancer. Each CDR3 is given with its conserved first and last residue. The D gene is left open where the match is weak. Size values are once, few and many counts, or a class for expanded clones, and some rows have none.

clone_size d_call j_call v_call cdr3_nt cdr3_aa
- - TRBJ2-7 TRBV9 TGTGCCAGCAGCGCCGACCCGGCCTTCGGCGAGCAGTACTTC CASSADPAFGEQYF
- - TRBJ2-7 TRBV4-1 TGCGCCAGCAGCCAAGAACGGCACCAAATGGGGGAGCAGTACTTC CASSQERHQMGEQYF
- TRBD2 TRBJ2-7 TRBV2 TGTGCCAGCAGTGCCGGGACTAGCGGGAGTCACGAGCAGTACTTC CASSAGTSGSHEQYF
- TRBD2 TRBJ2-1 TRBV7-8 TGTGCCAGCAGCCCCCATGGTGGCGGGAGGCTCTACAATGAGCAGTTCTTC CASSPHGGGRLYNEQFF
- TRBD1 TRBJ2-1 TRBV11-1 TGTGCCAGCAGCTTACGGGGGACAGGGAGAAATGAGCAGTTCTTC CASSLRGTGRNEQFF
- TRBD1 TRBJ2-7 TRBV5-1 TGCGCCAGCAGCCCTTTGACAGGGGGAAGCTACGAGCAGTACTTC CASSPLTGGSYEQYF
- - TRBJ2-7 TRBV27 TGTGCCAGCAGTGTCTCCGGGAGCTCCTACGAGCAGTACTTC CASSVSGSSYEQYF
- TRBD2 TRBJ2-1 TRBV6-6 TGTGCCAGCAGTCTTCCTAGCGGGAGGACCAACAATGAGCAGTTCTTC CASSLPSGRTNNEQFF
- TRBD2 TRBJ2-1 TRBV6-1 TGTGCCAGCAGTGAAGAGGCGACTAGCAGATTCTCCTACAATGAGCAGTTCTTC CASSEEATSRFSYNEQFF
- - TRBJ2-3 TRBV7-9 TGTGCCAGCAGCTTAGTATCGGTAGGGGTCACAGATACGCAGTATTTT CASSLVSVGVTDTQYF
- - TRBJ1-3 TRBV28 TGTGCCAGCAGTTTCCCAGGGTTCGACTCTGGAAACACCATATATTTT CASSFPGFDSGNTIYF
once - TRBJ2-7 TRBV18 TGTGCCAGCTCACCTGAAACGGGACGGACCTACGAGCAGTACTTC CASSPETGRTYEQYF
once - TRBJ1-1 TRBV5-8 TGTGCCAGCAGCTTGCGCACTATGAACACTGAAGCTTTCTTT CASSLRTMNTEAFF
once - TRBJ2-7 TRBV27 TGTGCCAGCAGTTTAGGACGGCTGGGGGGCACGGAGCAGTACTTC CASSLGRLGGTEQYF
- - TRBJ1-1 TRBV30 TGTGCCTGGAGTGGTAGGGTGGGGGACACTGAAGCTTTCTTT CAWSGRVGDTEAFF
- - TRBJ1-4 TRBV19 TGTGCCAGTAGTATAAAAACGGGGACTAATGAAAAACTGTTTTTT CASSIKTGTNEKLFF
- TRBD2 TRBJ2-1 TRBV7-2 TGTGCCAGCAGCACCGCTAGCGGGAAAAATGCTGAGCAGTTCTTC CASSTASGKNAEQFF
- TRBD1 TRBJ2-1 TRBV9 TGTGCCAGCAGCGGTAGCTGGGACAGGGGGCAGTTCTTC CASSGSWDRGQFF
- - TRBJ2-7 TRBV20-1 TGCAGTGCTAGTGTGGGGGGACCGCAGTACTTC CSASVGGPQYF
- - TRBJ1-1 TRBV10-3 TGTGCCATCAGTGAAGTGTCGAACACTGAAGCTTTCTTT CAISEVSNTEAFF
- TRBD2 TRBJ2-7 TRBV14 TGTGCCAGCAGCCAAGAGGGACTAGCGGGAGGGCATTACGAGCAGTACTTC CASSQEGLAGGHYEQYF
- - TRBJ2-3 TRBV6-5 TGTGCCAGCAGTTACCAGGGTGGGCGCACAGATACGCAGTATTTT CASSYQGGRTDTQYF
- - TRBJ2-3 TRBV7-3 TGTGCCAGCAGCGTTGGGAGCACAGATACGCAGTATTTT CASSVGSTDTQYF
- TRBD1 TRBJ1-5 TRBV6-5 TGTGCCAGCAGTTCCGACAGGGGCAATCAGCCCCAGCATTTT CASSSDRGNQPQHF
- TRBD1 TRBJ1-1 TRBV30 TGTGCCTGGAGTTTTAGGGGGCGGCGAGGCACTGAAGCTTTCTTT CAWSFRGRRGTEAFF
- - TRBJ1-5 TRBV6-4 TGTGCCAGCAGTGAAGGGGGGAAACAGCCCCAGCATTTT CASSEGGKQPQHF